A single TCR beta chain is shown here with its context. The data originate from a study of T cell changes during pregnancy in multiple sclerosis. CDR1 and CDR2 from the germline V gene are SGHNT and YYREEE (reference sequence). Germline trimming cut 4 bases from V and 5 bases from J; bases unmatched to any gene: 14. The CDR3 extends over 16 amino acids. The assay was immunoSEQ multiplex PCR, and TCRdb's table has in-frame clones only and misses some. This table has 45,000 to 65,000 clones, approximately 91% appearing once. Sequencing was performed on CD4+ T cells from peripheral blood mononuclear cells, taken in the third trimester of pregnancy. The sequence was obtained from a female donor with multiple sclerosis, enrolled in a pregnancy study. This chain uses TRBV5-4 with TRBJ2-5; 7 nucleotides align to TRBD1. The DNA of the CDR3 is TGTGCCAGCAGCAAGGGGGACAGCACCCCGTGGGAGACCCAGTACTTC. Encoded protein: CASSKGDSTPWETQYF.